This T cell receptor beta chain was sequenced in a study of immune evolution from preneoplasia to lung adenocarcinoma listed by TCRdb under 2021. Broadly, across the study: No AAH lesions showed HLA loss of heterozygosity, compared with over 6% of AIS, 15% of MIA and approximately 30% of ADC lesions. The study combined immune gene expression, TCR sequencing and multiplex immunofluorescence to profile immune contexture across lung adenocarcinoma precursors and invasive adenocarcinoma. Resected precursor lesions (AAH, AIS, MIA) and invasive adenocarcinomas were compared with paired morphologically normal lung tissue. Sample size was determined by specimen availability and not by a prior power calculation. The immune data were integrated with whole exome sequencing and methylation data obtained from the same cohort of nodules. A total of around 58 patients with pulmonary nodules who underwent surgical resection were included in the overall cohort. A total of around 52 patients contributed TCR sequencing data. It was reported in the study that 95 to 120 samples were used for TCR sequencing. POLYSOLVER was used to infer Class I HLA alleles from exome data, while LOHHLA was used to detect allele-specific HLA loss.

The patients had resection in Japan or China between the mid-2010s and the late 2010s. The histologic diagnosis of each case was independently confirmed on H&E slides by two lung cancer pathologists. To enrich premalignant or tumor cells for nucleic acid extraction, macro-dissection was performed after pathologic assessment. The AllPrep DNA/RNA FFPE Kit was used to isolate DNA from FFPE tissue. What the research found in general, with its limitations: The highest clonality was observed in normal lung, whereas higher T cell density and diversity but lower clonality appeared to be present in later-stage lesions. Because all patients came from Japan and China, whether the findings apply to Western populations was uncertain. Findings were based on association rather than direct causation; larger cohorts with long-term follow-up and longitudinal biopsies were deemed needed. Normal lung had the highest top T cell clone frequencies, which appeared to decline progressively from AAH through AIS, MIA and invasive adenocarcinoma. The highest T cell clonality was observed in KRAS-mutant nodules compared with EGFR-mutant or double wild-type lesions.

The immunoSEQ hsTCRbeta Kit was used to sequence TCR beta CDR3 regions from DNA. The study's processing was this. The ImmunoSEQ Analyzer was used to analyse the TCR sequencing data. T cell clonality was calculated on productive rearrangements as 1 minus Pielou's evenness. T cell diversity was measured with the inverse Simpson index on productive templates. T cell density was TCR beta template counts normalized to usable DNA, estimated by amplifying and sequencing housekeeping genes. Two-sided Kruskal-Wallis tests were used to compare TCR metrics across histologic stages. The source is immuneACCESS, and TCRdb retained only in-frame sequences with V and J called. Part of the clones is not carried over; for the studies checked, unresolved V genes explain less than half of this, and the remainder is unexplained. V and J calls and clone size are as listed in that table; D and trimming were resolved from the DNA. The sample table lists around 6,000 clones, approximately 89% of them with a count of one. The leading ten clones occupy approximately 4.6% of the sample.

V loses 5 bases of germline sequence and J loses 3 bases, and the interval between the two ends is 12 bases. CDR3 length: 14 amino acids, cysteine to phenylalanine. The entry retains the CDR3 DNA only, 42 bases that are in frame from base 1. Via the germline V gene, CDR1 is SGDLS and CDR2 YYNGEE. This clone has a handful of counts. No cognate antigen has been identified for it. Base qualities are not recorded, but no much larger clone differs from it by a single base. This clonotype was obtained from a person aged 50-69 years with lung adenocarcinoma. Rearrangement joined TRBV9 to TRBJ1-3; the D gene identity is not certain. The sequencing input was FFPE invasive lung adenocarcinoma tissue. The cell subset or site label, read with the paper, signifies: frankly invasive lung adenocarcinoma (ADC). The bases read TGTGCCAGCAGACCCCAAATTGGTGGAAACACCATATATTTT. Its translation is CASRPQIGGNTIYF.